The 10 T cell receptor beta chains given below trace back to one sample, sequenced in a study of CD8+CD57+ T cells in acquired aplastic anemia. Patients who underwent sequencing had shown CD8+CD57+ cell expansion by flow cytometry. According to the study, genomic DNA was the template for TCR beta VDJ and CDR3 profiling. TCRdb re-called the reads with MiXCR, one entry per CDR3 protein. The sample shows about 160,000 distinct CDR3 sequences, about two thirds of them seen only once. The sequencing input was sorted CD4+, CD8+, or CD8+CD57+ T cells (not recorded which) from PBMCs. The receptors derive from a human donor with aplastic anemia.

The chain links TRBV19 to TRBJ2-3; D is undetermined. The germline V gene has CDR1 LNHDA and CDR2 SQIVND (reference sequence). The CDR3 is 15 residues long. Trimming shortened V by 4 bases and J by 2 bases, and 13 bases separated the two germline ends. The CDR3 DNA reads TGTGCCAGTAGTACGAGAGGTTACCTCACAGATACGCAGTATTTT. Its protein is CASSTRGYLTDTQYF. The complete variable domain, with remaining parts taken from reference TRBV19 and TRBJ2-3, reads DGGITQSPKYLFRKEGQNVTLSCEQNLNHDAMYWYRQDPGQGLRLIYYSQIVNDFQKGDIAEGYSVSREKKESFPLTVTSAQKNPTAFYLCASSTRGYLTDTQYFGPGTRLTVL.

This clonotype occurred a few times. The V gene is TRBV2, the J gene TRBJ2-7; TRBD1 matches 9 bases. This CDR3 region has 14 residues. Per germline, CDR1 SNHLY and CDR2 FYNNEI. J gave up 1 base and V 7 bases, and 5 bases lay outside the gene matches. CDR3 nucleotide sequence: TGTGCCAGCAACACCGGGACAGGGTCCTACGAGCAGTACTTC. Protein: CASNTGTGSYEQYF.

CDR3 protein: CSARDLTGGSTDTQYF. Here the CDR3 DNA reads TGCAGTGCTAGAGATCTCACGGGAGGGAGCACAGATACGCAGTATTTT. The genes are TRBV20-1 and TRBJ2-3, with 8 bases matching TRBD2. The V gene's germline CDR1 is DFQATT and CDR2 SNEGSKA (reference sequence). Germline trimming cut 0 bases from V and 0 bases from J; bases unmatched to any gene: 5. The CDR3 is made up of 16 amino acids.

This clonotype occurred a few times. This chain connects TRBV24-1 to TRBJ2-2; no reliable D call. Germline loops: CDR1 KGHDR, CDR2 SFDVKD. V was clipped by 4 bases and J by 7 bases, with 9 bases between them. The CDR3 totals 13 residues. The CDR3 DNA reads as TGTGCCACCAGTGACTACATAGGCGGGGAGCTGTTTTTT. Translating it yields CATSDYIGGELFF.

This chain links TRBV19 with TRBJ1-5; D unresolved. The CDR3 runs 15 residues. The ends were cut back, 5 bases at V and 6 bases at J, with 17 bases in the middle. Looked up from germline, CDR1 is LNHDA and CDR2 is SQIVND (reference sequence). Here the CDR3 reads CASSRSGGVSQPQHF. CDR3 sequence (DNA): TGTGCCAGTAGTCGTAGTGGTGGGGTTAGTCAGCCCCAGCATTTT.

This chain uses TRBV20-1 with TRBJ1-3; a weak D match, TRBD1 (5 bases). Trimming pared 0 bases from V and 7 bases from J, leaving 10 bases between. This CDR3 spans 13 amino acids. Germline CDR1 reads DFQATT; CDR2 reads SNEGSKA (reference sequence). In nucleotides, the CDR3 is TGCAGTGCTAGAGATATCCGGGGGAACACCATATATTTT. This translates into CSARDIRGNTIYF.

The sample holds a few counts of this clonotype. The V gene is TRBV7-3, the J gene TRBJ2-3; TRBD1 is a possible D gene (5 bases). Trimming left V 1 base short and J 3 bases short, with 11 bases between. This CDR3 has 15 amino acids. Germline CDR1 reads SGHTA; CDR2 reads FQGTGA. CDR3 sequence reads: CASSLNQGRTDTQYF. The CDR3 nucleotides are TGTGCCAGCAGCTTAAATCAGGGTCGGACAGATACGCAGTATTTT.

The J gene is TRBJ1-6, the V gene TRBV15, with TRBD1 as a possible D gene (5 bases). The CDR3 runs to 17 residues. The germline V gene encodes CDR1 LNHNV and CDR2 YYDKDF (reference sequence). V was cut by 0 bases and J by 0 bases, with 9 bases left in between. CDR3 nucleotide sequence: TGTGCCACCAGCAGAGATATGACAGCCTCCTATAATTCACCCCTCCACTTT. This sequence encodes CATSRDMTASYNSPLHF. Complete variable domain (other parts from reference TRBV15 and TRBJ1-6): DAMVIQNPRYQVTQFGKPVTLSCSQTLNHNVMYWYQQKSSQAPKLLFHYYDKDFNNEADTPDNFQSRRPNTSFCFLDIRSPGLGDTAMYLCATSRDMTASYNSPLHFGNGTRLTVT.

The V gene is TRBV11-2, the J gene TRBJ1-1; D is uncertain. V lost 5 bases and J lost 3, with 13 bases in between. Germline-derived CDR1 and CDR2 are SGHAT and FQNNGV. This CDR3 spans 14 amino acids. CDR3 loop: CASSPRVQDTEAFF. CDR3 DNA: TGTGCCAGCAGCCCTCGAGTTCAGGACACTGAAGCTTTCTTT.

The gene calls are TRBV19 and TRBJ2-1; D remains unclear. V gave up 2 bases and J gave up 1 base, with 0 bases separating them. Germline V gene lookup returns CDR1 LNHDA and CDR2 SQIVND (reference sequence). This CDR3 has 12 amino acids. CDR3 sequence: CASSISYNEQFF. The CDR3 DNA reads TGTGCCAGTAGTATATCCTACAATGAGCAGTTCTTC.